Given below is one T cell receptor (beta chain) in context. The target antigen is unknown. The repertoire was sequenced with immunoSEQ multiplex PCR; TCRdb's copy has only in-frame clones and lacks some. In the table there are roughly 700,000 clones, approximately 74% of which are singletons. This entry comes from a study of shared clonotypes between healthy human individuals. Donors were Caucasian adults residing in Nashville, Tennessee, USA. Findings and caveats of the study: Roughly 4.6% of naive CD4 clonotypes were common to a few donors. On the whole, naive subsets had larger estimated richness than memory subsets had.

The clonotype comes from a woman aged 25-40 years in good health. The sample taken for sequencing was memory CD4+ T cells sorted from blood. This sample's subset: CD45RA-negative fraction.

This chain's CDR3 is CASMTGTGVQPQHF. DNA for the CDR3: TGTGCCAGCATGACCGGGACAGGGGTACAGCCCCAGCATTTT. This sequence joins TRBV28 and TRBJ1-5; TRBD1 aligns across 10 bases. The CDR3 totals 14 residues. V lost 7 bases and J lost 7; bases outside the gene matches: 7. Germline V gene data show CDR1 as MDHEN and CDR2 as SYDVKM.